The 29 T cell receptor beta chains presented below share a single source sample, sequenced in a study of cytomegalovirus exposure and HLA in healthy donors (dated by TCRdb to the late 2010s). The method was the immunoSEQ multiplex PCR assay. For the multiplex PCR, a mixture combining 60 forward primers for TCR Vbeta segments and 13 reverse primers for TCR Jbeta segments was used. Sourced from immuneACCESS, this table was stored by TCRdb with only in-frame sequences that have V and J called. A share of the clones is absent; for the studies checked, an unresolved V gene accounts for under half, and the remainder has no known explanation. In all, the sample holds over 200,000 clones, and approximately 84% of those were seen once. Clones ranked in the top ten supply roughly 0.58% of the sample. The sequenced material came from PBMCs. Receptors originate from a woman in her thirties or forties in good health and CMV-seronegative.

The gene calls are TRBV7-9 and TRBJ2-6; D may be TRBD2 (5 bases). V lost 1 base, J lost 2 bases, and 6 bases lay in between. The CDR3 is 15 amino acids. Germline V gene data show CDR1 as SEHNR and CDR2 as FQNEAQ (reference sequence). The CDR3 DNA reads TGTGCCAGCAGCTTAGGGGGAGCTGGGGCCAACGTCCTGACTTTC. It encodes CASSLGGAGANVLTF.

J is TRBJ1-1 and V is TRBV13; TRBD1 matches at 7 bases. Unmatched junction bases numbered 4, after V lost 6 bases and J lost 0 bases. Germline CDR1 and CDR2: PRHDT and FYEKMQ (reference sequence). The CDR3 runs to 14 residues. The CDR3 loop reads CASSRQGLNTEAFF. The CDR3 nucleotides read TGTGCCAGCAGTAGACAGGGTCTGAACACTGAAGCTTTCTTT.

The table lists this clone with a count of one. The chain joins TRBV28 to TRBJ1-1; D perhaps matches TRBD1 (5 bases). The germline V gene has CDR1 MDHEN and CDR2 SYDVKM. V was clipped by 6 bases and J by 8 bases, with 7 bases between them. The CDR3 is 10 residues long. The CDR3 sequence is CASRGAEAFF. CDR3 DNA: TGTGCCAGCAGAGGGGCGGAAGCTTTCTTT.

This chain connects TRBV11-2 to TRBJ2-2, with D possibly TRBD1 on 6 matching bases. V was clipped by 2 bases and J by 6 bases, with 10 bases between them. CDR3 size: 14 residues. Per germline, CDR1 SGHAT and CDR2 FQNNGV. The chain's CDR3 is CASSLNRVAGELFF. In nucleotides, the CDR3 is TGTGCCAGCAGCTTAAACAGGGTAGCCGGGGAGCTGTTTTTT. Looking up the rest from reference TRBV11-2 and TRBJ2-2 gives the full variable domain: EAGVAQSPRYKIIEKRQSVAFWCNPISGHATLYWYQQILGQGPKLLIQFQNNGVVDDSQLPKDRFSAERLKGVDSTLKIQPAKLEDSAVYLCASSLNRVAGELFFGEGSRLTVL.

This clone appeared a few times. This chain's CDR3 is CASSLTGGPQPQHF. In nucleotides, the CDR3 is TGTGCCAGTAGTCTGACAGGGGGCCCTCAGCCCCAGCATTTT. J is TRBJ1-5 and V is TRBV19; 10 nucleotides match TRBD1. The germline gives CDR1 LNHDA, CDR2 SQIVND (reference sequence). This CDR3 has 14 residues. V lost 5 bases to trimming and J lost 6 bases; unmatched junction nucleotides: 4.

This clone was seen only a few times. The rearrangement links TRBV7-8 to TRBJ1-2, with D unresolved. V gave up 2 bases and J gave up 4 bases, with 14 bases separating them. This CDR3 spans 15 amino acids. CDR1 SGHVS and CDR2 FQNEAQ come from the germline V gene. The CDR3 coding sequence is TGTGCCAGCAGCTTAAAGCTTACCGGGGTCTATGGCTACACCTTC. It codes for CASSLKLTGVYGYTF.

In DNA form, the CDR3 reads TGTGCCAGCAGCTTAGGTGGACAGGGAAGTTCACCCCTCCACTTT. Amino acid sequence: CASSLGGQGSSPLHF. The chain is built from TRBV7-8 and TRBJ1-6, with 8 bases lining up with TRBD1. Germline CDR1 SGHVS, CDR2 FQNEAQ. The CDR3 covers 15 residues. Trimming took 1 base from V and 9 from J; bases not matched to a gene: 5.

Remarks on this clone: The same CDR3 also results from other DNA sequences found in this sample. The gene calls are TRBV2 and TRBJ1-5; a possible D gene is TRBD1 (5 bases). Germline CDR1 reads SNHLY; CDR2 reads FYNNEI. CDR3 length: 14 residues. The ends were cut back, 4 bases at V and 3 bases at J, with 10 bases in the middle. In DNA form, the CDR3 reads TGTGCCAGCAGTGCGGGGGGTGACAATCAGCCCCAGCATTTT. Protein product: CASSAGGDNQPQHF.

J is TRBJ1-1 and V is TRBV5-1; the match to TRBD1 covers 7 bases. Germline CDR1 is SGHRS and CDR2 is YFSETQ. Losses at the gene ends were 4 bases for V and 2 bases for J; bases not matched to a gene: 14. The CDR3 length is 17 residues. CDR3 residues: CASSPESTGVLNTEAFF. Written as DNA, the CDR3 is TGCGCCAGCAGCCCCGAATCCACAGGGGTTCTTAACACTGAAGCTTTCTTT.

The rearrangement links TRBV19 to TRBJ1-2; 8 bases fit TRBD1. The trim removed 4 bases at V and 4 bases at J, leaving 5 bases unmatched. The CDR3 consists of 14 residues. In germline, CDR1 is LNHDA, CDR2 SQIVND (reference sequence). The DNA of the CDR3 is TGTGCCAGTAGTAGACAGGGGAACAGCTATGGCTACACCTTC. It specifies CASSRQGNSYGYTF.

The chain combines TRBV9 with TRBJ1-6; the match to TRBD1 covers 8 bases. Germline CDR1 SGDLS, CDR2 YYNGEE. Trimming removed 4 bases from V and 9 bases from J; junction bases left unmatched: 6. The CDR3 extends over 14 amino acids. Here the CDR3 reads CASSRQGLGSPLHF. CDR3 DNA sequence: TGTGCCAGCAGCAGACAGGGGTTGGGTTCACCCCTCCACTTT.

The chain employs TRBV10-2 and TRBJ1-6; TRBD1 matches at 8 bases. Germline loops: CDR1 WSHSY, CDR2 SAAADI. The CDR3 loop spans 15 amino acids. With V trimmed by 6 bases and J by 10 bases, 11 bases remained unmatched. The CDR3 nucleotides are TGCGCCAGCAGACAGCTGGACAGGGTAGCCTCACCCCTCCACTTT. Its protein product is CASRQLDRVASPLHF.

The chain links TRBV10-3 to TRBJ2-7, with 7 bases aligning to TRBD1. V dropped 6 bases and J dropped 2; count of bases not matched to a gene: 7. CDR1 is ENHRY and CDR2 is SYGVKD in the germline V gene. There are 14 residues in the CDR3. The CDR3 sequence: CAISSDRRAYEQYF. The CDR3 nucleotides read TGTGCCATCAGCTCGGACAGGAGAGCCTACGAGCAGTACTTC.

The rearrangement links TRBV10-3 to TRBJ1-6; D is possibly TRBD1 (5 bases). V lost 7 bases to trimming and J lost 10 bases, with 14 bases between them. Germline CDR1 ENHRY, CDR2 SYGVKD. CDR3 length equals 13 residues. The CDR3 spells CAIKEGIGSPLHF. DNA for the CDR3: TGTGCCATCAAGGAGGGGATCGGGTCACCCCTCCACTTT.

The chain has TRBV4-2 and TRBJ2-1; a weak D match, TRBD1 (6 bases). Germline lookup yields CDR1 LGHNA and CDR2 YNFKEQ. This CDR3 is built from 18 residues. Trimming took off 0 bases at V and 2 bases at J, with 17 bases between the two ends. In DNA, the CDR3 is TGTGCCAGCAGCCAAGATTACGGTACAGGGCCCCCCTACAATGAGCAGTTCTTC. It yields the protein CASSQDYGTGPPYNEQFF.

The CDR3 protein is CASSLVYGYTF. CDR3 bases: TGTGCCAGCAGCTTAGTATATGGCTACACCTTC. J is TRBJ1-2 and V is TRBV7-9; D unresolved. V lost 1 base, J lost 5 bases, and 2 bases lay in between. Germline CDR1 reads SEHNR; CDR2 reads FQNEAQ (reference sequence). This CDR3 region has 11 residues.

V gene TRBV29-1 combines with J gene TRBJ1-5; 8 bases are shared with TRBD1. The germline gives CDR1 SQVTM, CDR2 ANQGSEA. This CDR3 has 14 amino acids. V was pared by 4 bases and J by 3 bases, with 5 bases of the junction left unmatched. In DNA, the CDR3 is TGCAGCGTTGTACAGGGGGACTACAATCAGCCCCAGCATTTT. Amino acid sequence: CSVVQGDYNQPQHF.

This chain joins TRBV5-1 and TRBJ2-1, with D possibly matching TRBD2 (6 bases). Germline V CDR1 and CDR2: SGHRS, YFSETQ. CDR3 length: 15 amino acids. Trimming cost V 0 bases and J 6 bases, with 13 bases left between them. CDR3 sequence reads: CASSLAAGTSNEQFF. The DNA of the CDR3 is TGCGCCAGCAGCTTGGCAGCGGGTACCTCCAATGAGCAGTTCTTC.

A remark on this clone: In the same sample, other DNA sequences code for this CDR3. The chain uses TRBV5-1 and TRBJ2-5, with 8 positions matching TRBD2. V was pared by 0 bases and J by 3 bases, with 1 base of the junction left unmatched. Germline values: CDR1 SGHRS, CDR2 YFSETQ. The CDR3 covers 14 residues. The CDR3 DNA reads as TGCGCCAGCAGCTTGGTAGCGGGGAAAGAGACCCAGTACTTC. Translation gives CASSLVAGKETQYF.

The V call is TRBV7-2, the J call TRBJ1-1, with 7 bases identical to TRBD1. The CDR3 has 12 amino acids. J lost 6 bases, V lost 6 bases, and 4 bases had no gene match. The germline V gene encodes CDR1 SGHTA and CDR2 FQGNSA. The CDR3 here is CASRRQGPEAFF. As DNA, the CDR3 is TGTGCCAGCAGGCGACAGGGCCCTGAAGCTTTCTTT. The full variable domain, rest sourced from reference TRBV7-2 and TRBJ1-1, is GAGVSQSPSNKVTEKGKDVELRCDPISGHTALYWYRQSLGQGLEFLIYFQGNSAPDKSGLPSDRFSAERTGGSVSTLTIQRTQQEDSAVYLCASRRQGPEAFFGQGTRLTVV.

The rearrangement links TRBV2 to TRBJ1-1; 7 nucleotides align to TRBD1. The germline V gene encodes CDR1 SNHLY and CDR2 FYNNEI. This CDR3 has 18 residues. V lost 1 base to trimming and J lost 2 bases; unmatched junction nucleotides: 13. CDR3 sequence (DNA): TGTGCCAGCAGTGAAGGAGCTAGGAGAGGGGGCATTAACACTGAAGCTTTCTTT. The encoded protein is CASSEGARRGGINTEAFF.

There are a few counts of this clone. J is TRBJ1-6 and V is TRBV19; D uncertain. CDR3 length equals 14 residues. Germline CDR1 and CDR2: LNHDA and SQIVND (reference sequence). V was cut by 4 bases and J by 1 base, with 5 bases left in between. The CDR3 region is CASSTVSYNSPLHF. CDR3 DNA sequence: TGTGCCAGTAGTACGGTTTCCTATAATTCACCCCTCCACTTT.

This clone was seen more than once but under ten times. The V and J genes are TRBV10-3 and TRBJ1-1; 7 bases line up with TRBD1. The CDR3 loop spans 13 amino acids. Germline V gene lookup returns CDR1 ENHRY and CDR2 SYGVKD. The ends lost 10 bases at V and 3 bases at J; junction bases unmatched: 8. The CDR3 DNA sequence: TGTGCCAGCTATGCCACAGGGGACACTGAAGCTTTCTTT. This gives the protein CASYATGDTEAFF.

The chain carries TRBV5-4 and TRBJ1-1; D is perhaps TRBD1 (6 bases). CDR3 length equals 16 residues. Germline V lookup: CDR1 SGHNT, CDR2 YYREEE (reference sequence). Trimming took 2 bases from V and 0 from J, leaving 14 bases between them. The CDR3 loop reads CASSFYVGAMNTEAFF. CDR3 coding DNA: TGTGCCAGCAGCTTTTATGTGGGGGCAATGAACACTGAAGCTTTCTTT.

The chain is built from TRBV18 and TRBJ1-3; TRBD1 matches 8 bases. Per germline, CDR1 KGHSH and CDR2 LQKENI. V gave up 1 base and J gave up 2 bases; unmatched junction bases: 4. The CDR3 runs to 16 residues. As DNA, the CDR3 is TGTGCCAGCTCACCACAGCAGGGGGCAACTGGAAACACCATATATTTT. Protein: CASSPQQGATGNTIYF.

The chain uses TRBV10-2 and TRBJ2-5; the match to TRBD1 covers 8 bases. Germline CDR1 is WSHSY and CDR2 is SAAADI. The length of the CDR3 is 12 residues. V gave up 8 bases and J gave up 4 bases; unmatched junction bases: 3. CDR3 protein: CASEQGGETQYF. Written as DNA, the CDR3 is TGCGCCAGCGAACAGGGGGGAGAGACCCAGTACTTC.

The J gene is TRBJ2-1, the V gene TRBV4-3, with TRBD1 identical over 9 bases. The CDR3 is 13 amino acids. CDR1 and CDR2 (germline): LGHNA, YSLEER. V lost 4 bases, J lost 7 bases, and 2 bases stayed unmatched. CDR3: CASSLGTGNEQFF. In DNA form, the CDR3 reads TGCGCCAGCAGCCTCGGGACAGGGAATGAGCAGTTCTTC.

This clone showed up just a few times. The chain recombines TRBV30 with TRBJ2-6; maybe TRBD1 (6 bases). Deletions cut 6 bases from V and 0 bases from J, with 15 bases between. CDR1 is GTSNPN, CDR2 SVGIG, per germline (reference sequence). The CDR3 consists of 16 residues. The chain's CDR3 is CACLSLGGSGANVLTF. The CDR3 nucleotides are TGTGCCTGCCTATCGTTAGGGGGCTCTGGGGCCAACGTCCTGACTTTC.

The V call is TRBV11-2, the J call TRBJ2-7; weak D call: TRBD1 (6 bases). The CDR3 sequence is 13 residues long. CDR1 is SGHAT, CDR2 FQNNGV, per germline. The ends were cut back, 4 bases at V and 5 bases at J, with 12 bases in the middle. The CDR3 nucleotides read TGTGCCAGCAGCTCGGGACACCTCAACGAGCAGTACTTC. It translates to CASSSGHLNEQYF.